This is a list of T cell receptor beta chains from one sample in a study of shared clonotypes between healthy human individuals. The protocol was immunoSEQ multiplex PCR, while the TCRdb copy is restricted to in-frame clones and leaves out a portion. The sample consists of roughly 770,000 clones, around 96% of them appearing once. The sample taken for sequencing was naive CD8+ T cells sorted from blood. The receptors were gathered from a man in his thirties or forties in good health. The conserved cysteine and the conserved F or W are not part of the CDR3 here.

J: TRBJ1-2; V: TRBV16; CDR3: ASSQSGSGRGSYGYT
J: TRBJ2-1; V: TRBV19; CDR3: ASRDRTGGFEQF
J: TRBJ2-7; V: TRBV7-9; CDR3: ASAEGLAAYEQY
J: TRBJ2-1; V: TRBV27; CDR3: ASSSDSGYNEQF
J: TRBJ1-2; V: TRBV7-8; CDR3: ASSFGQAYGYT
J: TRBJ2-1; V: TRBV5-1; CDR3: ASSLGDREYYNEQF
J: TRBJ1-5; V: TRBV6-1; CDR3: ASSENEGYGPQH
J: TRBJ2-1; V: TRBV10-3; CDR3: AISESLAGAYNEQF
J: TRBJ1-1; V: TRBV27; CDR3: ASSLSLQGTEAF
J: TRBJ1-1; V: TRBV4-3; CDR3: ASSRGETGTTGTEAF
J: TRBJ2-1; V: TRBV27; CDR3: ASSSPTGSLDNEQF
J: TRBJ2-5; V: TRBV7-8; CDR3: ASSFSGGIQETQY
J: TRBJ2-1; V: TRBV19; CDR3: ASSMISSTYNEQF
J: TRBJ2-1; V: TRBV4-3; CDR3: ASSQDPALAGLYNEQF
J: TRBJ2-6; V: TRBV30; CDR3: AWTTGTGASGANVLT
J: TRBJ2-5; V: TRBV10-2; CDR3: ASTVGTGDVVETQY
J: TRBJ1-1; V: TRBV4-2; CDR3: ASSQADGGSNTEAF
J: TRBJ1-2; V: TRBV29-1; CDR3: SVETQGNYGYT
J: TRBJ2-1; V: TRBV9; CDR3: ASSEDSFMDEQF
J: TRBJ2-1; V: TRBV28; CDR3: ASSLYNEQF
J: TRBJ1-1; V: TRBV13; CDR3: ASSHGGGSTEAF
J: TRBJ2-7; V: TRBV30; CDR3: AWSPAGGYHEQY
J: TRBJ2-5; V: TRBV5-1; CDR3: ASSSRDSLLAGAETQY
J: TRBJ2-3; V: TRBV11-2; CDR3: ASSLTGTSGSQTDTQY
J: TRBJ2-1; V: TRBV5-1; CDR3: ASSLGHNEQF
J: TRBJ2-6; V: TRBV19; CDR3: ASTVSGANVLT
J: TRBJ2-7; V: TRBV27; CDR3: ASSPPGTPYGSSYEQY
J: TRBJ2-7; V: TRBV20-1; CDR3: SAIGVY
J: TRBJ1-5; V: TRBV15; CDR3: ATSRLDRSQPQH